The entry below gives a single TCR beta chain sequence along with its context. The sample is drawn from a study of blood T cell repertoires in COVID-19. Produced via immunoSEQ multiplex PCR; TCRdb's table is partial and in-frame only. The sample includes approximately 210,000 clones, around four fifths of them seen just once. CDR1 MDHEN and CDR2 SYDVKM come from the germline V gene. The CDR3 covers 14 residues. With 3 bases clipped from V and 0 bases from J, the junction kept 1 base outside the gene matches. Cohort 3 donors were reported recovered after two negative PCRs, clearance, or symptom resolution.

This sequence was found in a man aged 35-49 years who had recovered from COVID-19. The sequencing input was PBMCs or T cells enriched from blood (not recorded which). This chain connects TRBV28 to TRBJ1-2, with 7 bases fitting TRBD1. The CDR3 nucleotides read TGTGCCAGCAGTTTTGGACAGGCTAACTATGGCTACACCTTC. Its translation is CASSFGQANYGYTF.